The rows below give T cell receptor beta chains drawn from one sample of a study of tumour-infiltrating T cells in Burkitt lymphoma. Clones were read by immunoSEQ multiplex PCR, and TCRdb kept only the in-frame ones, dropping some. The sample consists of around 50,000 clones, 30% to 40% of them appearing once. Specimen: tumor tissue. These receptors were collected from a human donor with Burkitt lymphoma. Each CDR3 is given with its conserved first and last residue. The D gene is left open where the match is weak. Size is stated for part of the rows, as once, few or many counts, or as a class when the clone is expanded.

TGTGCCAGCAGCCCTAGAGGGACTCTAAATGGCTACACCTTC	CASSPRGTLNGYTF	NA	TRBV7-2	TRBJ1-2	NA
TGCGCCAGCATGGATGCAGGGTTCTACGAGCAGTACTTC	CASMDAGFYEQYF	NA	TRBV10-2	TRBJ2-7	NA
TGCGCCAGCAGCCAAGAAGCTGGAATGATCACTGAAGCTTTCTTT	CASSQEAGMITEAFF	NA	TRBV4-3	TRBJ1-1	few
TGTGCCAGCACCTCGAGACTAGCGGGGGGTTACAATGAGCAGTTCTTC	CASTSRLAGGYNEQFF	TRBD2	TRBV2	TRBJ2-1	NA
TGTGCCAGCAGTTATACCCCCGGGACTCCGGGCGATGAGCAGTTCTTC	CASSYTPGTPGDEQFF	NA	TRBV6-5	TRBJ2-1	NA
TGCGCCAGCAGCTTGGACAGGGGATCCAACGAGCAGTACTTC	CASSLDRGSNEQYF	TRBD1	TRBV5-1	TRBJ2-7	NA
TGTGCCAGTAGTATAGGGGGGGGGACGAGCTCCTACAATGAGCAGTTCTTC	CASSIGGGTSSYNEQFF	TRBD2	TRBV19	TRBJ2-1	NA
TGTGCCAGCAGCCCCCTTTTTGGCGGGGGAGACTACGAGCAGTACTTC	CASSPLFGGGDYEQYF	TRBD2	TRBV7-2	TRBJ2-7	once
TGCGCCAGCAGCCCCCGGGACAGGAATCGCGAGCAGTACTTC	CASSPRDRNREQYF	TRBD1	TRBV5-1	TRBJ2-7	NA
TGCGCCAGCAGTGAAAACACAGATACGCAGTATTTT	CASSENTDTQYF	NA	TRBV10-1	TRBJ2-3	few
TGTGCCAGCAGCTTAAGGGGAGGGGGAGGCATGAACACTGAAGCTTTCTTT	CASSLRGGGGMNTEAFF	NA	TRBV7-9	TRBJ1-1	few
TGTGCAACGGGCAGGGGCCCTCAAGAGACCCAGTACTTC	CATGRGPQETQYF	NA	TRBV6-6	TRBJ2-5	few
TGTGCCAGCAGCGCAGGGGCCGATACGCAGTATTTT	CASSAGADTQYF	NA	TRBV5-6	TRBJ2-3	NA
TGTGCCAGCAGTTTCTTCGGGCGGACCACCTCTCGGAACGAGCAGTACTTC	CASSFFGRTTSRNEQYF	NA	TRBV28	TRBJ2-7	once
TGTGCCAGCAGCTTGGGTCGGTTCGTTGAAGCTTTCTTT	CASSLGRFVEAFF	NA	TRBV5-8	TRBJ1-1	NA
TGTGCCATCAGTGCGAACCCGGGACCCCAGGCTTCTAATTCACCCCTCCACTTT	CAISANPGPQASNSPLHF	NA	TRBV10-3	TRBJ1-6	few
TGTGCCAGCAGCTTGGGGGTTTCCTACGAGCAGTACTTC	CASSLGVSYEQYF	NA	TRBV13	TRBJ2-7	few
TGTGCCAGCTCACCACCTGGAAACACCATATATTTT	CASSPPGNTIYF	NA	TRBV18	TRBJ1-3	NA
TGTGCCAGCAGCGCTGACAGGTCGAACACTGAAGCTTTCTTT	CASSADRSNTEAFF	NA	TRBV7-2	TRBJ1-1	NA
TGCGCCAGCAGCCCTAGATATAGGGAAAGACAGGGGGCTGATGAAAAACTGTTTTTT	CASSPRYRERQGADEKLFF	TRBD1	TRBV4-1	TRBJ1-4	NA